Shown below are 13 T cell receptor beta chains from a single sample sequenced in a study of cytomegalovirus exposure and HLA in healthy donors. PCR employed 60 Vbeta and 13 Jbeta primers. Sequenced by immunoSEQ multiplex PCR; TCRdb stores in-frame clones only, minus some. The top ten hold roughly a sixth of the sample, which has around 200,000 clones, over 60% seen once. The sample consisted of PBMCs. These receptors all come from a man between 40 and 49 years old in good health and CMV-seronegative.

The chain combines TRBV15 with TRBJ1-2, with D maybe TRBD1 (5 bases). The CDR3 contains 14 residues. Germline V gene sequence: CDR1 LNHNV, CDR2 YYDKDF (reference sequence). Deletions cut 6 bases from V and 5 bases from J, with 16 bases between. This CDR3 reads CATRAQDREYGYTF. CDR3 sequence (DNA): TGTGCCACCAGAGCGCAAGACAGAGAGTATGGCTACACCTTC.

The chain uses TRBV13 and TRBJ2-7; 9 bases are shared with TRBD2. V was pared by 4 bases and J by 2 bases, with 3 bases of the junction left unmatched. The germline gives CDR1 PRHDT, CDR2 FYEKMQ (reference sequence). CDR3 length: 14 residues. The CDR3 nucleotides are TGTGCCAGCAGCTCTAGCGGGACGGCCTACGAGCAGTACTTC. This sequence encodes CASSSSGTAYEQYF.

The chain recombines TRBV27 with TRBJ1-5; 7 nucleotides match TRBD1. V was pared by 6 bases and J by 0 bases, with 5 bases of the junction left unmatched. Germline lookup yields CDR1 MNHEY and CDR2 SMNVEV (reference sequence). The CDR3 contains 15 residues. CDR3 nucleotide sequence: TGTGCCAGCAGGTTAGGGGGCCCTAGCAATCAGCCCCAGCATTTT. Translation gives CASRLGGPSNQPQHF.

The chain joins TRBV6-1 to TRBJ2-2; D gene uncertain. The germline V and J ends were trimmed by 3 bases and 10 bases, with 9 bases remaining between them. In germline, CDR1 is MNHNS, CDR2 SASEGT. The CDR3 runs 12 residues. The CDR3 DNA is TGTGCCAGCAGTGAGGGCCAGCCGGAGCTGTTTTTT. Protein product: CASSEGQPELFF.

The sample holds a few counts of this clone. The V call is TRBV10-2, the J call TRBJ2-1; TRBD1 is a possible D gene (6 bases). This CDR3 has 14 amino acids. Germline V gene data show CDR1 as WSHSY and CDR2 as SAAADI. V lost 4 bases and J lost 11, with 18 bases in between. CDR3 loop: CASSVRQDSLKQFF. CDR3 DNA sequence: TGCGCCAGCAGTGTAAGGCAGGACAGCCTTAAGCAGTTCTTC.

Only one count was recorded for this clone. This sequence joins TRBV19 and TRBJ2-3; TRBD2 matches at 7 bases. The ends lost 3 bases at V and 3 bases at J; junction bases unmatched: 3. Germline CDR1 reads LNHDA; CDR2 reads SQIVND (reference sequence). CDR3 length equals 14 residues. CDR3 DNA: TGTGCCAGTAGTATGCAGGGAGGGACAGATACGCAGTATTTT. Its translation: CASSMQGGTDTQYF.

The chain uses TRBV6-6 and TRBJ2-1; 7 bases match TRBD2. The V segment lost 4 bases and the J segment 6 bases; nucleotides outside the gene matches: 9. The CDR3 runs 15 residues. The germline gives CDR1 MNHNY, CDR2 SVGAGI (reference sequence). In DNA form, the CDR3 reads TGTGCCAGCAGTTTTGGGACTACCCCCAGCAATGAGCAGTTCTTC. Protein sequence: CASSFGTTPSNEQFF.

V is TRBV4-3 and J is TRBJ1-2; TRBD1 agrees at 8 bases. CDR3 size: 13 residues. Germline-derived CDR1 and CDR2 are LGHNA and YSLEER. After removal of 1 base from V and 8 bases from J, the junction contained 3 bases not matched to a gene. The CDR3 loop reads CASSQAGTGGYTF. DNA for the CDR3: TGCGCCAGCAGCCAAGCCGGGACAGGCGGCTACACCTTC.

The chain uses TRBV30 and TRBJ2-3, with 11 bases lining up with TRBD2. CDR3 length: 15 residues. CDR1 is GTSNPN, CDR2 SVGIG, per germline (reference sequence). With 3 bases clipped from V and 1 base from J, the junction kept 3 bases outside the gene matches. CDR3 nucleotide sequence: TGTGCCTGGAGCCCGGGACTAGCGGGCACAGATACGCAGTATTTT. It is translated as CAWSPGLAGTDTQYF.

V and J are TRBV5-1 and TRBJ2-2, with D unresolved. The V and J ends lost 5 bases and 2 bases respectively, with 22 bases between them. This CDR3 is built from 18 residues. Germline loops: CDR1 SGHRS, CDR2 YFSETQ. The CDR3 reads CASRPGRFLMANTGELFF. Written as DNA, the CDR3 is TGCGCCAGCAGGCCTGGCAGGTTTCTAATGGCCAACACCGGGGAGCTGTTTTTT.

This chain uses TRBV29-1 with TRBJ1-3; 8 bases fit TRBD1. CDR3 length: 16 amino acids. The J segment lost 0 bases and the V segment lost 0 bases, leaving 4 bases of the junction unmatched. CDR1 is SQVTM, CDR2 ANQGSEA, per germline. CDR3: CSVEDWDRSSGNTIYF. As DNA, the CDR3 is TGCAGCGTTGAAGATTGGGACAGGAGCTCTGGAAACACCATATATTTT.

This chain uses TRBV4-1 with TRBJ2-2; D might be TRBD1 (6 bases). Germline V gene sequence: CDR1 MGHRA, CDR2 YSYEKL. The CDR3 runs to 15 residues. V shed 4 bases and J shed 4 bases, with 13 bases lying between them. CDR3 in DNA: TGCGCCAGCAGCCCGATGGGGGCAATCACCGGGGAGCTGTTTTTT. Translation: CASSPMGAITGELFF.

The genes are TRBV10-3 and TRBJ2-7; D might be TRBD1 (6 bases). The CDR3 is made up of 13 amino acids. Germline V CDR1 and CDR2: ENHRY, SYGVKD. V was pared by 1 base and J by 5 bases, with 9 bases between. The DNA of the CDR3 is TGTGCCATCAGTGAGTACAGGGCGGACGAGCAGTACTTC. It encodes CAISEYRADEQYF.